These T cell receptor beta chains were read from a single sample in a study of shared clonotypes between healthy human individuals. The table came from immunoSEQ multiplex PCR; TCRdb's copy has only in-frame clones and leaves some out. Here the sample spans 950,000 to 1,100,000 clones, approximately 70% being singletons. The sequencing input was memory CD4+ T cells sorted from blood. The source of these receptors is a man between 18 and 29 years old in good health. Both conserved end residues are part of each CDR3. The D gene is left open where the match is weak. Only part of the rows carry a size: once, few, many, or a class if the clone is expanded.

clone_size d_call j_call v_call cdr3_aa cdr3_nt
NA NA TRBJ2-3 TRBV5-1 CASSLGGFSTDTQYF TGCGCCAGCAGCTTGGGGGGGTTCAGCACAGATACGCAGTATTTT
NA NA TRBJ2-6 TRBV7-2 CASSLTGGANVLTF TGTGCCAGCAGCTTGACAGGTGGGGCCAACGTCCTGACTTTC
few TRBD1 TRBJ1-1 TRBV30 CAWGTGGAGTEAFF TGTGCCTGGGGGACAGGGGGGGCAGGCACTGAAGCTTTCTTT
NA TRBD1 TRBJ1-2 TRBV6-6 CASSKSDRVGYTF TGTGCCAGCAGTAAAAGTGACAGGGTTGGCTACACCTTC
NA NA TRBJ1-1 TRBV11-2 CASSRNIDSTEAFF TGTGCCAGCAGCCGAAACATAGACAGCACTGAAGCTTTCTTT
once NA TRBJ1-5 TRBV13 CASPGLRGNQPQHF TGTGCCAGCCCCGGTCTACGGGGTAATCAGCCCCAGCATTTT
NA NA TRBJ2-2 TRBV5-1 CASSPRLGTGTGELFF TGCGCCAGCAGCCCGAGACTAGGGACTGGGACCGGGGAGCTGTTTTTT
NA NA TRBJ2-1 TRBV19 CASMRGRDYNEQFF TGTGCCAGTATGAGGGGGAGGGACTACAATGAGCAGTTCTTC
NA NA TRBJ1-3 TRBV18 CASSPPYGNTIYF TGTGCCAGCTCACCCCCGTATGGAAACACCATATATTTT
NA NA TRBJ1-4 TRBV7-9 CASSSRGTNEKLFF TGTGCCAGCAGCTCCAGGGGTACTAATGAAAAACTGTTTTTT